Below, 17 T cell receptor beta chains from the same sample are listed, as sequenced in a study of siplizumab effects on memory and regulatory T cells. TCRdb's copy holds only in-frame clones and misses some; the assay was immunoSEQ multiplex PCR. The repertoire has over 80,000 clones, 90% to 95% of them found once; the top ten carry around 1.5%. Sequenced material: non-Treg CD4+ T cells sorted from blood. These receptors originate from a human donor in good health.

The chain couples TRBV25-1 to TRBJ1-4; D unclear. Trimming stripped 2 bases from V and 5 bases from J, with 6 bases between. CDR1 is MGHDK and CDR2 is SYGVNS in the germline V gene. The CDR3 totals 13 residues. The CDR3 region is CASSEGGNEKLFF. CDR3 coding DNA: TGTGCCAGCAGTGAAGGTGGGAATGAAAAACTGTTTTTT.

CDR3 DNA: TGCGCCAGCGGGACTAGCGGATTAAATGAGCAGTTCTTC. This gives the protein CASGTSGLNEQFF. V and J are TRBV5-1 and TRBJ2-1; the match to TRBD2 covers 11 bases. Germline CDR1 and CDR2: SGHRS and YFSETQ. CDR3 size: 13 residues. V was pared by 7 bases and J by 7 bases, with 4 bases of the junction left unmatched.

The chain joins TRBV14 to TRBJ1-3, with a weak D call TRBD1 (6 bases). Trimming pared 7 bases from V and 0 bases from J, leaving 13 bases between. The CDR3 has 15 residues. Germline V gene sequence: CDR1 SGHDN, CDR2 FVKESK. The CDR3 region is CASTAQGLSGNTIYF. The CDR3 nucleotides read TGTGCCAGCACAGCCCAGGGGCTCTCTGGAAACACCATATATTTT.

The chain uses TRBV6-5 and TRBJ2-7, with 11 bases identical to TRBD2. Germline assignment: CDR1 MNHEY and CDR2 SVGAGI. Trimming at V came to 5 bases and at J to 5 bases, leaving 8 bases not matched to a gene. The CDR3 extends over 15 amino acids. The CDR3 sequence is CASSLEGLAVDEQYF. The CDR3, as DNA: TGTGCCAGCAGTCTGGAGGGACTAGCGGTCGACGAGCAGTACTTC.

The chain couples TRBV27 to TRBJ2-7; D unresolved. The V gene lost 3 bases and the J gene lost 3 bases, with 21 bases spanning the gap. There are 17 residues in the CDR3. Germline CDR1 MNHEY, CDR2 SMNVEV (reference sequence). CDR3: CASSFDSSGRWGYEQYF. DNA of the CDR3: TGTGCCAGCAGTTTCGACTCTTCGGGCAGGTGGGGCTACGAGCAGTACTTC.

The gene calls are TRBV28 and TRBJ1-2; D gene uncertain. CDR3 length: 12 amino acids. Germline CDR1 is MDHEN and CDR2 is SYDVKM. The V end lost 5 bases, the J end lost 4 bases, and 8 bases lay between the germline ends. The CDR3 DNA reads as TGTGCCAGCAGTGTGCAAGGCTATGGCTACACCTTC. It codes for CASSVQGYGYTF.

This clone has just one count. The V call is TRBV27, the J call TRBJ2-7; D remains unclear. Trimming stripped 9 bases from V and 0 bases from J, with 12 bases between. CDR1 is MNHEY and CDR2 is SMNVEV in the germline V gene (reference sequence). The CDR3 is made up of 13 amino acids. The CDR3 DNA reads as TGTGCCAGTAGCAAATTTAGCTCCTACGAGCAGTACTTC. Its translation: CASSKFSSYEQYF.

The chain combines TRBV27 with TRBJ1-5; D unresolved. The CDR3 sequence is 13 residues long. V dropped 8 bases and J dropped 9 bases, with 17 bases sitting between them. Germline V gene sequence: CDR1 MNHEY, CDR2 SMNVEV (reference sequence). The CDR3 coding sequence is TGTGCCAGCCAAGGACCCGCCGTTCTGCCCCAGCATTTT. Translated, it gives CASQGPAVLPQHF.

The chain links TRBV6-4 to TRBJ2-1; 12 positions match TRBD2. The CDR3 totals 16 residues. V gave up 2 bases and J gave up 8 bases; unmatched junction bases: 7. Germline loops: CDR1 MRHNA, CDR2 SNTAGT. CDR3 region: CASSDQGLAGFDEQFF. The CDR3 nucleotides read TGTGCCAGCAGTGACCAAGGACTAGCGGGATTTGATGAGCAGTTCTTC.

The chain joins TRBV10-2 to TRBJ2-7; D could derive from TRBD1 or TRBD2 (6 bases each). The CDR3 has 14 residues. The V and J ends lost 2 bases and 6 bases respectively, with 14 bases between them. Per germline, CDR1 WSHSY and CDR2 SAAADI. This CDR3 is CASSELRGLGEQYF. The CDR3 coding sequence is TGCGCCAGCAGTGAGCTCCGGGGGCTCGGCGAGCAGTACTTC.

This clone is a singleton in its sample. J is TRBJ1-1 and V is TRBV7-2; D ambiguous. The germline V gene encodes CDR1 SGHTA and CDR2 FQGNSA. This CDR3 spans 13 amino acids. Trimming shortened V by 5 bases and J by 10 bases, and 17 bases separated the two germline ends. CDR3 in DNA: TGTGCCAGCAGCCCAACCCGGGTTATAGGAGCTTTCTTT. Translation gives CASSPTRVIGAFF.

CDR3 bases: TGTGCCAGCGCTTCTACTACAGATACGCAGTATTTT. This translates into CASASTTDTQYF. This sequence joins TRBV27 and TRBJ2-3; D is uncertain. The CDR3 is made up of 12 amino acids. Trimming cost V 8 bases and J 3 bases, with 9 bases left between them. CDR1 MNHEY and CDR2 SMNVEV come from the germline V gene (reference sequence).

This clone rates as medium-sized (0.01 to 0.1%). Relative to the germline gene, one junction end is altered; a read error may explain this. The V and J genes are TRBV7-3 and TRBJ2-7; maybe TRBD2 (5 bases). The CDR3 length is 10 residues. The germline V gene encodes CDR1 SGHTA and CDR2 FQGTGA. CDR3 sequence reads: CASSLGFERF. In DNA form, the CDR3 reads TGTGCCAGCAGCTTAGGGTTTGAGCGGTTC. Looking up the rest from reference TRBV7-3 and TRBJ2-7 gives the full variable domain: GAGVSQTPSNKVTEKGKYVELRCDPISGHTALYWYRQSLGQGPEFLIYFQGTGAADDSGLPNDRFFAVRPEGSVSTLKIQRTERGDSAVYLCASSLGFERFGPGTRLTVT.

V is TRBV6-5 and J is TRBJ1-5, with a possible D match to TRBD1 (5 bases). The V gene's germline CDR1 is MNHEY and CDR2 SVGAGI. V was cut by 6 bases and J by 5 bases, with 11 bases left in between. The CDR3 spans 13 residues. CDR3 amino acids: CASSDDSYQPQHF. CDR3 bases: TGTGCCAGCAGCGACGACAGTTATCAGCCCCAGCATTTT.

The V call is TRBV7-3, the J call TRBJ1-1; tentative D call: TRBD1 (5 bases). Trimming shortened V by 3 bases and J by 1 base, and 12 bases separated the two germline ends. CDR3 length: 15 residues. Germline CDR1 and CDR2: SGHTA and FQGTGA. The CDR3 reads CASSFTGTANTEAFF. The CDR3 DNA sequence: TGTGCCAGCAGCTTCACCGGGACGGCGAACACTGAAGCTTTCTTT. The complete variable domain, with remaining parts taken from reference TRBV7-3 and TRBJ1-1, reads GAGVSQTPSNKVTEKGKYVELRCDPISGHTALYWYRQSLGQGPEFLIYFQGTGAADDSGLPNDRFFAVRPEGSVSTLKIQRTERGDSAVYLCASSFTGTANTEAFFGQGTRLTVV.

The chain recombines TRBV5-6 with TRBJ2-5; D call uncertain. CDR3 length: 13 amino acids. Germline V lookup: CDR1 SGHDT, CDR2 YYEEEE. V lost 2 bases and J lost 5, with 10 bases in between. For the CDR3, the DNA is TGTGCCAGCAGCTTTGTAGGGTACGAGACCCAGTACTTC. This sequence encodes CASSFVGYETQYF.

J is TRBJ2-1 and V is TRBV13, with 9 bases matching TRBD2. CDR3 length: 14 residues. The germline V gene encodes CDR1 PRHDT and CDR2 FYEKMQ (reference sequence). After removal of 6 bases from V and 7 bases from J, the junction contained 7 bases not matched to a gene. CDR3: CASRPSGRRNEQFF. The CDR3 DNA follows: TGTGCCAGCAGACCCAGCGGGAGGAGGAATGAGCAGTTCTTC. Combining the CDR3 with reference TRBV13 and TRBJ2-1 gives the whole variable domain AAGVIQSPRHLIKEKRETATLKCYPIPRHDTVYWYQQGPGQDPQFLISFYEKMQSDKGSIPDRFSAQQFSDYHSELNMSSLELGDSALYFCASRPSGRRNEQFFGPGTRLTVL.